The 23 T cell receptor beta chains below come from one sample, sequenced in a study of cytomegalovirus exposure and HLA in healthy donors. Researchers ran the PCR with 60 Vbeta and 13 Jbeta primers. Clones were read by immunoSEQ multiplex PCR, and TCRdb kept only the in-frame ones, dropping some. Of about 110,000 clones detected, 80% to 85% appear once; the ten largest clones hold over 20%. Sequencing input: PBMCs. These receptors were collected from a young man in good health and CMV-seropositive.

CDR3 in DNA: TGTGCCAGCAGTTTACCCACCGGGACAGATGGCTACACCTTC. Translation gives CASSLPTGTDGYTF. The V call is TRBV28, the J call TRBJ1-2; 7 nucleotides match TRBD1. CDR1 and CDR2 from the germline V gene are MDHEN and SYDVKM. The CDR3 covers 14 residues. V lost 2 bases to trimming and J lost 6 bases; unmatched junction nucleotides: 6.

This chain connects TRBV15 to TRBJ2-3, with D perhaps matching TRBD2 (7 bases). This CDR3 is built from 17 residues. Germline CDR1 LNHNV, CDR2 YYDKDF (reference sequence). Deletions cut 5 bases from V and 4 bases from J, with 22 bases between. The DNA of the CDR3 is TGTGCCACCAGCCTCTCGCGAGGGGGGGCTTACCCAGATACGCAGTATTTT. Amino acids: CATSLSRGGAYPDTQYF.

The chain carries TRBV6-1 and TRBJ1-1; no clear D. The CDR3 consists of 14 residues. CDR1 MNHNS and CDR2 SASEGT come from the germline V gene. Trimming left V 7 bases short and J 1 base short, with 13 bases between. The CDR3 region has the DNA TGTGCCAGCATGGCAAGGAGTAGGAACACTGAAGCTTTCTTT. It yields the protein CASMARSRNTEAFF.

This rearrangement joins TRBV6-5 to TRBJ2-1, with TRBD2 identical over 7 bases. V was clipped by 2 bases and J by 8 bases; unmatched bases: 3. Germline lookup yields CDR1 MNHEY and CDR2 SVGAGI. The length of the CDR3 is 13 residues. The CDR3 coding sequence is TGTGCCAGCAGTTACAAAGGGAGGGATGAGCAGTTCTTC. As protein: CASSYKGRDEQFF.

V is TRBV27 and J is TRBJ2-3, with D perhaps matching TRBD1 (7 bases). V shed 3 bases and J shed 2 bases, with 12 bases lying between them. Germline values: CDR1 MNHEY, CDR2 SMNVEV (reference sequence). CDR3 length equals 15 residues. Here the CDR3 reads CASSFGGGVTDTQYF. In DNA, the CDR3 is TGTGCCAGCAGTTTCGGAGGGGGCGTCACAGATACGCAGTATTTT.

This chain connects TRBV11-2 to TRBJ2-7; D is unclear. The CDR3 contains 14 residues. The V and J ends lost 0 bases and 3 bases respectively, with 9 bases between them. Germline assignment: CDR1 SGHAT and CDR2 FQNNGV. CDR3 loop: CASSLDRLNYEQYF. The CDR3 DNA is TGTGCCAGCAGCTTAGATCGACTCAACTACGAGCAGTACTTC.

The chain carries TRBV9 and TRBJ2-7; no firm D call. Germline CDR1 SGDLS, CDR2 YYNGEE. Trimming left V 2 bases short and J 1 base short, with 13 bases between. This CDR3 is 15 amino acids long. The CDR3 region is CASSVSPQGSYEQYF. CDR3 DNA: TGTGCCAGCAGCGTTAGCCCTCAAGGTTCCTACGAGCAGTACTTC. Drawing the rest from reference TRBV9 and TRBJ2-7, the complete variable domain is DSGVTQTPKHLITATGQRVTLRCSPRSGDLSVYWYQQSLDQGLQFLIQYYNGEERAKGNILERFSAQQFPDLHSELNLSSLELGDSALYFCASSVSPQGSYEQYFGPGTRLTVT.

The chain is built from TRBV11-3 and TRBJ2-3; 7 nucleotides agree with TRBD1. CDR1 and CDR2 from the germline V gene are SGHNT and YENEEA. The ends lost 5 bases at V and 1 base at J; junction bases unmatched: 18. The CDR3 is 19 residues long. The CDR3 nucleotides are TGTGCCAGCAGCACATCTGACAGGGCTGACTTTTTCGGCACAGATACGCAGTATTTT. It translates to CASSTSDRADFFGTDTQYF.

The chain employs TRBV7-9 and TRBJ2-1, with 8 bases matching TRBD1. This CDR3 is built from 15 residues. Germline CDR1 SEHNR, CDR2 FQNEAQ (reference sequence). Unmatched junction bases numbered 8, after V lost 5 bases and J lost 5 bases. CDR3 sequence: CASSKRTGLDNEQFF. CDR3 DNA sequence: TGTGCCAGCAGCAAGCGGACAGGGTTGGACAATGAGCAGTTCTTC.

The chain employs TRBV11-2 and TRBJ2-3; unclear D gene. The CDR3 is 11 residues long. Trimming pared 5 bases from V and 6 bases from J, leaving 6 bases between. Germline loops: CDR1 SGHAT, CDR2 FQNNGV. The CDR3 region has the DNA TGTGCCAGCAGCCCTAGGGATACGCAGTATTTT. Protein product: CASSPRDTQYF.

The chain links TRBV19 to TRBJ1-3; 7 bases agree with TRBD1. CDR3 length: 15 residues. Germline CDR1 is LNHDA and CDR2 is SQIVND (reference sequence). V lost 5 bases, J lost 4 bases, and 8 bases stayed unmatched. CDR3 loop: CASSQGQALGNTIYF. CDR3 coding DNA: TGTGCCAGTAGTCAAGGACAGGCGCTAGGAAACACCATATATTTT.

This chain links TRBV30 with TRBJ1-1; 9 bases line up with TRBD1. Germline loops: CDR1 GTSNPN, CDR2 SVGIG (reference sequence). V gave up 5 bases and J gave up 4 bases; unmatched junction bases: 5. This CDR3 has 13 residues. CDR3 nucleotides: TGTGCCTGGTCTACAGGGGGCGGCACTGAAGCTTTCTTT. Translated: CAWSTGGGTEAFF.

The chain has TRBV2 and TRBJ2-5; perhaps TRBD1 as D (5 bases). The germline V gene has CDR1 SNHLY and CDR2 FYNNEI. The CDR3 has 16 amino acids. V lost 5 bases to trimming and J lost 2 bases, with 18 bases between them. The CDR3 DNA follows: TGTGCCAGCAGTACCCCGCCCTACAGGAGACAAGAGACCCAGTACTTC. As protein: CASSTPPYRRQETQYF.

The chain combines TRBV5-1 with TRBJ2-1; TRBD2 matches 7 bases. With 4 bases clipped from V and 9 bases from J, the junction kept 13 bases outside the gene matches. CDR1 SGHRS and CDR2 YFSETQ come from the germline V gene. The CDR3 is 15 amino acids. CDR3: CASSRGEARGSEQFF. The CDR3 nucleotides are TGCGCCAGCAGCCGGGGGGAGGCCCGGGGAAGTGAGCAGTTCTTC.

This chain connects TRBV5-1 to TRBJ2-1; D remains unclear. The V gene's germline CDR1 is SGHRS and CDR2 YFSETQ. There are 12 residues in the CDR3. Trimming stripped 4 bases from V and 15 bases from J, with 17 bases between. CDR3: CASSAEMEVSFF. CDR3 bases: TGCGCCAGCAGCGCGGAAATGGAAGTATCGTTCTTC.

The V and J genes are TRBV11-3 and TRBJ2-5, with TRBD2 matching over 12 bases. Germline V gene sequence: CDR1 SGHNT, CDR2 YENEEA. The ends lost 0 bases at V and 2 bases at J; junction bases unmatched: 7. The CDR3 runs to 18 residues. CDR3 DNA: TGTGCCAGCAGCTTAGACCCCTTCGGACTAGCGGGACAAGAGACCCAGTACTTC. Amino acids: CASSLDPFGLAGQETQYF.

This rearrangement joins TRBV7-9 to TRBJ2-7; 8 nucleotides align to TRBD1. This CDR3 is 15 amino acids long. Germline CDR1 reads SEHNR; CDR2 reads FQNEAQ (reference sequence). V shed 4 bases, J shed 1 base, and the junction held 6 bases outside the gene matches. The CDR3 nucleotides read TGTGCCAGCAGCTCAACAGGGGGATTATCCTACGAGCAGTACTTC. Residues: CASSSTGGLSYEQYF.

This clone showed up just once. The J gene is TRBJ1-2, the V gene TRBV23-1, with D possibly being TRBD1 (5 bases). TRBV23-1 falls under the ORF class, with uncertain function. This CDR3 is 13 amino acids long. This chain's CDR3 is CAQVRGDPYGYTF. The CDR3 region has the DNA TGCGCACAAGTACGGGGGGACCCCTATGGCTACACCTTC.

In the case of this clone: The identical CDR3 is also encoded by other nucleotide sequences in the sample. The CDR3 protein is CASSPGTGDTEAFF. DNA for the CDR3: TGTGCCAGCTCACCCGGGACAGGGGACACTGAAGCTTTCTTT. The rearrangement uses TRBV18 and TRBJ1-1; 10 nucleotides line up with TRBD1. CDR1 is KGHSH and CDR2 is LQKENI in the germline V gene. The junction had 1 base not matched to a gene; V was cut back by 3 bases and J by 3 bases. The CDR3 runs 14 residues.

The chain has TRBV27 and TRBJ2-3; 10 bases map to TRBD2. The germline V gene has CDR1 MNHEY and CDR2 SMNVEV (reference sequence). V gave up 5 bases and J gave up 5 bases; unmatched junction bases: 16. There are 18 residues in the CDR3. The CDR3 here is CASSPLPLSSGGGDTQYF. The CDR3 nucleotides read TGTGCCAGCAGTCCTCTCCCTCTTTCTAGCGGGGGTGGAGATACGCAGTATTTT.

This chain connects TRBV19 to TRBJ1-5, with 8 bases fitting TRBD1. The CDR3 covers 13 residues. CDR1 is LNHDA, CDR2 SQIVND, per germline (reference sequence). The V gene end was trimmed by 3 bases and the J gene end by 5 bases; junction bases not matched to a gene: 0. CDR3 in amino acids: CASSMTGDQPQHF. CDR3 DNA sequence: TGTGCCAGTAGTATGACAGGGGATCAGCCCCAGCATTTT.

The rearrangement links TRBV14 to TRBJ2-1; the D gene is possibly TRBD1 (6 bases). With 1 base removed from V and 2 bases from J, the gap between germline ends came to 9 bases. Per the germline V gene, CDR1 is SGHDN and CDR2 is FVKESK. This CDR3 is built from 15 residues. The CDR3 region has the DNA TGTGCCAGCAGCCAAGGTCGGACAGCCTACAATGAGCAGTTCTTC. Protein: CASSQGRTAYNEQFF.

CDR3 sequence reads: CASSVEGAQGQPQHF. The CDR3 nucleotides are TGTGCCAGCAGCGTAGAGGGGGCGCAAGGCCAGCCCCAGCATTTT. The V call is TRBV9, the J call TRBJ1-5, with 7 nucleotides matching TRBD1. The germline CDR1 and CDR2 sequences are SGDLS and YYNGEE. The CDR3 contains 15 residues. Losses at the gene ends were 0 bases for V and 7 bases for J; bases not matched to a gene: 7.